The 9 T cell receptor beta chains below were found in one sample sequenced in a study of control samples from healthy donors and cancer patients. Repertoires were generated with immunoSEQ multiplex PCR, while TCRdb's copy carries only in-frame clones and drops some. The data show approximately 100,000 clones, around nine tenths seen once. The sequenced material came from blood. The receptors here all came from a man under 40 in good health.

This chain joins TRBV7-9 and TRBJ1-1; 8 positions match TRBD1. Germline CDR1 reads SEHNR; CDR2 reads FQNEAQ (reference sequence). The CDR3 covers 15 residues. J gave up 4 bases and V 5 bases, and 9 bases lay outside the gene matches. The CDR3 DNA follows: TGTGCCAGCAGCCTCCCGGACAGGGCGGGCACTGAAGCTTTCTTT. It yields the protein CASSLPDRAGTEAFF.

CDR3 DNA: TGTGCCAGCAGCTTGGGGCTTAACAGGGCCAATCAGCCCCAGCATTTT. Its translation is CASSLGLNRANQPQHF. This sequence joins TRBV5-5 and TRBJ1-5; D is possibly TRBD1 (6 bases). V gave up 0 bases and J gave up 3 bases, with 13 bases separating them. CDR1 is SGHKS and CDR2 is YYEKEE in the germline V gene (reference sequence). CDR3 length: 16 amino acids. Full variable domain (rest looked up from reference TRBV5-5 and TRBJ1-5): DAGVTQSPTHLIKTRGQQVTLRCSPISGHKSVSWYQQVLGQGPQFIFQYYEKEERGRGNFPDRFSARQFPNYSSELNVNALLLGDSALYLCASSLGLNRANQPQHFGDGTRLSIL.

This rearrangement joins TRBV11-2 to TRBJ2-1; TRBD2 matches 13 bases. The V and J ends lost 4 bases and 12 bases, in that order; junction bases with no gene match: 15. Germline V lookup: CDR1 SGHAT, CDR2 FQNNGV. This CDR3 has 17 amino acids. CDR3 coding DNA: TGTGCCAGCAGCTGGGGCGGGACTAGCGGGGCCTCGGGTGGGCAGTTCTTC. As protein: CASSWGGTSGASGGQFF.

The J gene is TRBJ2-3, the V gene TRBV5-1, with TRBD1 matching 10 bases. The CDR3 sequence is 15 residues long. Germline CDR1 reads SGHRS; CDR2 reads YFSETQ. V was pared by 4 bases and J by 5 bases, with 7 bases of the junction left unmatched. This chain's CDR3 is CASSGGDRGGDTQYF. The CDR3 nucleotides read TGCGCCAGCAGCGGAGGGGACAGGGGTGGAGATACGCAGTATTTT.

The sample holds one count of this clone. The gene calls are TRBV5-1 and TRBJ2-7; the match to TRBD1 covers 7 bases. The CDR3 totals 13 residues. The V gene end was trimmed by 4 bases and the J gene end by 4 bases; junction bases not matched to a gene: 5. The germline CDR1 and CDR2 sequences are SGHRS and YFSETQ. The CDR3 nucleotides read TGCGCCAGCAGCCGGGACAGTCAATACGAGCAGTACGTC. Its translation is CASSRDSQYEQYV.

This clone was recorded a few times. The V gene is TRBV3-1 (or the pseudogene TRBV3-2), the J gene TRBJ2-3; D assignment may be TRBD1 or TRBD2 (5 bases each). This CDR3 is built from 14 residues. Per germline, CDR1 LGHDT and CDR2 YNNKEL (reference sequence). The V and J ends lost 0 bases and 5 bases respectively, with 9 bases between them. For the CDR3, the DNA is TGTGCCAGCAGCCAAGAGATGAGGGGAGATACGCAGTATTTT. Protein sequence: CASSQEMRGDTQYF.

The rearrangement uses TRBV3-1 (or the pseudogene TRBV3-2) and TRBJ2-3, with D hard to call. Germline loops: CDR1 LGHDT, CDR2 YNNKEL (reference sequence). The CDR3 length is 15 residues. V dropped 1 base and J dropped 4 bases, with 12 bases sitting between them. This CDR3 reads CASSQGGRVADTQYF. DNA of the CDR3: TGTGCCAGCAGCCAAGGGGGTAGAGTCGCAGATACGCAGTATTTT.

The rearrangement joins TRBV6-5 to TRBJ2-7; 10 bases agree with TRBD1. The length of the CDR3 is 15 residues. Per the germline V gene, CDR1 is MNHEY and CDR2 is SVGAGI. V shed 0 bases and J 3 bases; nucleotides not matched to a gene: 2. CDR3 coding DNA: TGTGCCAGCAGTTACTCCGGGACAGGGGTCTACGAGCAGTACTTC. It yields the protein CASSYSGTGVYEQYF.

J is TRBJ1-2 and V is TRBV6-2 or TRBV6-3, with 7 nucleotides matching TRBD1. V gave up 5 bases and J gave up 4 bases; unmatched junction bases: 10. Germline V lookup: CDR1 MNHEY, CDR2 SVGEGT. The CDR3 runs to 15 residues. The CDR3 protein is CASSRVQGTGYGYTF. The CDR3 region has the DNA TGTGCCAGCAGTAGAGTACAGGGGACTGGCTATGGCTACACCTTC.